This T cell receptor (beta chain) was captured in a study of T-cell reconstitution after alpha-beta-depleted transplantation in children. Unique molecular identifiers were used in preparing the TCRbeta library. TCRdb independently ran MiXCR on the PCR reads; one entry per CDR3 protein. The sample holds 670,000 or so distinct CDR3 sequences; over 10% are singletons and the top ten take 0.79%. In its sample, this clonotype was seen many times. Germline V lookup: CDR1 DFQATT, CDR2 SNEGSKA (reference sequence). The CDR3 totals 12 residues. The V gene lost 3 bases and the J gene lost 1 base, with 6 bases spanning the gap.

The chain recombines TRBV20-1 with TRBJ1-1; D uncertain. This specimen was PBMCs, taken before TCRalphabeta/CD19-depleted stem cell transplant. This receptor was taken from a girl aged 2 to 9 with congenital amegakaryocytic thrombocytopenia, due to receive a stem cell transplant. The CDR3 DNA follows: TGCAGTGCTAGTAACAAGAACACTGAAGCTTTCTTT. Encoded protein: CSASNKNTEAFF.